The 22 T cell receptor beta chains given below trace back to one sample, sequenced in a study of cytomegalovirus exposure and HLA in healthy donors. In the PCR, 60 Vbeta and 13 Jbeta primers were used. This table comes from immunoSEQ multiplex PCR, and its TCRdb copy is limited to in-frame clones, with some not included. The data show around 90,000 clones, roughly 60% seen once. Material: PBMCs. Receptors were obtained from a human donor in good health.

The chain uses TRBV7-9 and TRBJ2-7, with 12 bases aligning to TRBD2. The CDR3 extends over 15 amino acids. The V gene end was trimmed by 4 bases and the J gene end by 4 bases; junction bases not matched to a gene: 5. Germline assignment: CDR1 SEHNR and CDR2 FQNEAQ (reference sequence). Here the CDR3 reads CASSSWTSGEYEQYF. The CDR3 DNA follows: TGTGCCAGCAGCTCATGGACTAGCGGGGAGTACGAGCAGTACTTC.

This clone was seen only a few times. The CDR3 protein is CASSLAYTSNEQFF. Here the CDR3 DNA reads TGCGCCAGCAGCTTGGCCTATACTAGCAATGAGCAGTTCTTC. The chain employs TRBV5-1 and TRBJ2-1; D is possibly TRBD2 (5 bases). The germline V gene has CDR1 SGHRS and CDR2 YFSETQ. This CDR3 has 14 residues. V was trimmed by 0 bases and J by 6 bases, leaving 10 bases between them. Full variable domain (rest looked up from reference TRBV5-1 and TRBJ2-1): KAGVTQTPRYLIKTRGQQVTLSCSPISGHRSVSWYQQTPGQGLQFLFEYFSETQRNKGNFPGRFSGRQFSNSRSEMNVSTLELGDSALYLCASSLAYTSNEQFFGPGTRLTVL.

The chain links TRBV7-2 to TRBJ2-1, with 8 bases that match TRBD2. The CDR3 totals 15 residues. CDR1 SGHTA and CDR2 FQGNSA come from the germline V gene. Trimming removed 3 bases from V and 7 bases from J; junction bases left unmatched: 8. CDR3 amino acids: CASSFPGLAGNEQFF. In DNA, the CDR3 is TGTGCCAGCAGCTTCCCCGGACTAGCAGGGAATGAGCAGTTCTTC.

The chain links TRBV5-1 to TRBJ2-1, with TRBD2 as a possible D gene (7 bases). The CDR3 is 15 amino acids. In germline, CDR1 is SGHRS, CDR2 YFSETQ. The V end lost 6 bases, the J end lost 7 bases, and 20 bases lay between the germline ends. The CDR3 spells CASTLGGDNVNEQFF. CDR3 coding DNA: TGCGCCAGCACCCTGGGGGGGGACAACGTGAATGAGCAGTTCTTC.

This clone was counted between two and nine times. This rearrangement joins TRBV2 to TRBJ1-1, with 12 bases lining up with TRBD1. CDR3 size: 16 residues. Germline CDR1 is SNHLY and CDR2 is FYNNEI. After removal of 7 bases from V and 11 bases from J, the junction contained 17 bases not matched to a gene. CDR3 in DNA: TGTGCCAGCATCCATTCACCGGGACAGGGGGCTATTAGGGCTTTCTTT. As protein: CASIHSPGQGAIRAFF. Complete variable domain (other parts from reference TRBV2 and TRBJ1-1): EPEVTQTPSHQVTQMGQEVILRCVPISNHLYFYWYRQILGQKVEFLVSFYNNEISEKSEIFDDQFSVERPDGSNFTLKIRSTKLEDSAMYFCASIHSPGQGAIRAFFGQGTRLTVV.

The genes are TRBV5-1 and TRBJ2-7, with no clear D. This CDR3 spans 13 amino acids. Germline CDR1 reads SGHRS; CDR2 reads YFSETQ. The V end lost 0 bases, the J end lost 0 bases, and 4 bases lay between the germline ends. CDR3 nucleotides: TGCGCCAGCAGCTTGGGGAGCTCCTACGAGCAGTACTTC. Its protein product is CASSLGSSYEQYF. The full variable domain, its missing parts supplied by reference TRBV5-1 and TRBJ2-7, is KAGVTQTPRYLIKTRGQQVTLSCSPISGHRSVSWYQQTPGQGLQFLFEYFSETQRNKGNFPGRFSGRQFSNSRSEMNVSTLELGDSALYLCASSLGSSYEQYFGPGTRLTVT.

J is TRBJ2-7 and V is TRBV19; 7 bases map to TRBD1. There are 14 residues in the CDR3. V dropped 5 bases and J dropped 5; count of bases not matched to a gene: 9. Per germline, CDR1 LNHDA and CDR2 SQIVND (reference sequence). CDR3 region: CASSGRDRAHEQYF. CDR3 coding DNA: TGTGCCAGTAGTGGAAGAGACAGGGCCCACGAGCAGTACTTC.

V is TRBV30 and J is TRBJ1-6; 9 positions match TRBD1. The CDR3 covers 15 residues. From germline, CDR1 is GTSNPN and CDR2 SVGIG (reference sequence). The junction had 8 bases not matched to a gene; V was cut back by 1 base and J by 10 bases. CDR3 sequence reads: CAWSGTGAGQSPLHF. CDR3 bases: TGTGCCTGGAGTGGGACAGGGGCAGGGCAATCACCCCTCCACTTT.

The V gene is TRBV5-6, the J gene TRBJ1-4; TRBD1 aligns across 8 bases. Germline assignment: CDR1 SGHDT and CDR2 YYEEEE. J was trimmed by 3 bases and V by 4 bases; bases with no gene match: 2. CDR3 length: 14 residues. The CDR3: CASSVQGANEKLFF. The CDR3 region has the DNA TGTGCCAGCAGCGTACAGGGGGCTAATGAAAAACTGTTTTTT. The variable domain in full, with the rest retrieved from reference TRBV5-6 and TRBJ1-4, is DAGVTQSPTHLIKTRGQQVTLRCSPKSGHDTVSWYQQALGQGPQFIFQYYEEEERQRGNFPDRFSGHQFPNYSSELNVNALLLGDSALYLCASSVQGANEKLFFGSGTQLSVL.

This clone was seen only a few times. The V call is TRBV4-2, the J call TRBJ2-3; 7 bases are shared with TRBD2. Looked up from germline, CDR1 is LGHNA and CDR2 is YNFKEQ. The ends lost 7 bases at V and 0 bases at J; junction bases unmatched: 7. There are 15 residues in the CDR3. CDR3 bases: TGTGCCAGCAAATCCGGACTAGTCAGCACAGATACGCAGTATTTT. It translates to CASKSGLVSTDTQYF.

This clone was seen just once. The genes are TRBV7-9 and TRBJ2-1, with 10 bases matching TRBD1. In germline, CDR1 is SEHNR, CDR2 FQNEAQ (reference sequence). The CDR3 runs 15 residues. V lost 5 bases, J lost 3 bases, and 4 bases stayed unmatched. CDR3 amino acids: CASSPGTGDYNEQFF. Here the CDR3 DNA reads TGTGCCAGCAGCCCCGGGACAGGGGACTACAATGAGCAGTTCTTC. Together with reference TRBV7-9 and TRBJ2-1, the CDR3 gives the full variable domain: DTGVSQNPRHKITKRGQNVTFRCDPISEHNRLYWYRQTLGQGPEFLTYFQNEAQLEKSRLLSDRFSAERPKGSFSTLEIQRTEQGDSAMYLCASSPGTGDYNEQFFGPGTRLTVL.

CDR3 amino acids: CASTAAGGGNYGYTF. CDR3 nucleotide sequence: TGTGCCAGCACCGCGGCGGGGGGGGGAAACTATGGCTACACCTTC. The J gene is TRBJ1-2, the V gene TRBV2; tentatively, D is TRBD1 (5 bases). Between the trimmed V and J ends, which lost 7 bases and 2 bases, there was a span of 17 bases. This CDR3 is built from 15 residues. Germline lookup yields CDR1 SNHLY and CDR2 FYNNEI.

The chain combines TRBV4-3 with TRBJ1-5; D is possibly TRBD1 (5 bases). Germline V gives CDR1 LGHNA, CDR2 YSLEER. V lost 0 bases, J lost 2 bases, and 11 bases lay in between. This CDR3 is 16 amino acids long. The CDR3 spells CASSQDAQGGNQPQHF. In DNA, the CDR3 is TGCGCCAGCAGCCAAGATGCCCAAGGGGGCAATCAGCCCCAGCATTTT.

This clone was detected a few times. The chain uses TRBV7-8 and TRBJ1-5, with 9 positions matching TRBD1. This CDR3 region has 15 residues. V lost 5 bases to trimming and J lost 6 bases; unmatched junction nucleotides: 8. Germline CDR1 SGHVS, CDR2 FQNEAQ. CDR3 nucleotide sequence: TGTGCCAGCAGCCAGGGGACAGGGTTTCTTCAGCCCCAGCATTTT. Translation: CASSQGTGFLQPQHF.

The CDR3 sequence: CASSLVTTGGLSPLHF. As DNA, the CDR3 is TGTGCCAGCAGCTTAGTTACGACAGGGGGCCTTTCACCCCTCCACTTT. The chain links TRBV7-2 to TRBJ1-6; 10 bases map to TRBD1. V lost 1 base and J lost 9; bases outside the gene matches: 6. Per the germline V gene, CDR1 is SGHTA and CDR2 is FQGNSA. The CDR3 extends over 16 amino acids.

V is TRBV2 and J is TRBJ1-3, with D uncertain. The V and J ends lost 10 bases and 0 bases respectively, with 10 bases between them. The CDR3 extends over 13 amino acids. In germline, CDR1 is SNHLY, CDR2 FYNNEI. The CDR3 sequence: CATHSDSGNTIYF. CDR3 sequence (DNA): TGTGCCACACATTCCGACTCTGGAAACACCATATATTTT.

This sequence joins TRBV5-1 and TRBJ2-7; 9 bases line up with TRBD2. From germline, CDR1 is SGHRS and CDR2 YFSETQ. This CDR3 is 14 amino acids long. The junction had 7 bases not matched to a gene; V was cut back by 5 bases and J by 4 bases. CDR3 in DNA: TGCGCCAGCAGTTACAGCGGGGGGCTGTACGAGCAGTACTTC. The encoded protein is CASSYSGGLYEQYF.

The rearrangement links TRBV10-3 to TRBJ1-2; TRBD1 agrees at 8 bases. V was pared by 11 bases and J by 3 bases, with 2 bases of the junction left unmatched. The length of the CDR3 is 11 residues. CDR1 is ENHRY, CDR2 SYGVKD, per germline. For the CDR3, the DNA is TGTGCCGCGACAGGGGACTATGGCTACACCTTC. Translation gives CAATGDYGYTF.

The J gene is TRBJ1-5, the V gene TRBV7-6, with D hard to call. The CDR3 covers 15 residues. In germline, CDR1 is SGHVS, CDR2 FNYEAQ. V lost 5 bases to trimming and J lost 5 bases, with 16 bases between them. CDR3 protein: CASSQNGRLDQPQHF. CDR3 in DNA: TGTGCCAGCAGCCAGAATGGGAGGTTAGATCAGCCCCAGCATTTT. Drawing the rest from reference TRBV7-6 and TRBJ1-5, the complete variable domain is GAGVSQSPRYKVTKRGQDVALRCDPISGHVSLYWYRQALGQGPEFLTYFNYEAQQDKSGLPNDRFSAERPEGSISTLTIQRTEQRDSAMYRCASSQNGRLDQPQHFGDGTRLSIL.

The gene calls are TRBV7-2 and TRBJ1-6, with D maybe TRBD1 (5 bases). V dropped 7 bases and J dropped 9 bases, with 13 bases sitting between them. Germline V gives CDR1 SGHTA, CDR2 FQGNSA. The CDR3 consists of 13 residues. CDR3 DNA: TGTGCCAGCACCGTAGTAAGGGGTTCACCCCTCCACTTT. Amino acid sequence: CASTVVRGSPLHF.

The table lists this clone with a few counts. The V gene is TRBV7-3, the J gene TRBJ2-3, with TRBD1 identical over 7 bases. CDR1 is SGHTA and CDR2 is FQGTGA in the germline V gene. V dropped 4 bases and J dropped 1; count of bases not matched to a gene: 5. The CDR3 is 15 residues long. CDR3 sequence reads: CASSSTGQRTDTQYF. In DNA, the CDR3 is TGTGCCAGCAGCTCCACGGGACAGCGCACAGATACGCAGTATTTT.

J is TRBJ2-3 and V is TRBV29-1; TRBD1 agrees at 10 bases. Unmatched junction bases numbered 4, after V lost 6 bases and J lost 1 base. This CDR3 contains 14 residues. CDR1 and CDR2 from the germline V gene are SQVTM and ANQGSEA. Here the CDR3 reads CSVPGTGGTDTQYF. The CDR3 DNA reads as TGCAGCGTACCCGGGACAGGGGGCACAGATACGCAGTATTTT.